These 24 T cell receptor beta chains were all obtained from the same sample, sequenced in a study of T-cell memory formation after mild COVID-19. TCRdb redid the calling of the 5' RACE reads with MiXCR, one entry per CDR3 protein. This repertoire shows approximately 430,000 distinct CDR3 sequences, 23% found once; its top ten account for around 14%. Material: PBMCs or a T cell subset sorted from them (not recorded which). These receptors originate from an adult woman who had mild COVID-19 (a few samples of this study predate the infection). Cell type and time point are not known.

CDR3 in DNA: TGCGCCAGCAGCTTGGTGCCCGGGACTAGCACCTACGAGCAGTACTTC. It specifies CASSLVPGTSTYEQYF. This chain joins TRBV5-1 and TRBJ2-7; TRBD2 matches 9 bases. After removal of 0 bases from V and 2 bases from J, the junction contained 6 bases not matched to a gene. In germline, CDR1 is SGHRS, CDR2 YFSETQ. The CDR3 runs 16 residues.

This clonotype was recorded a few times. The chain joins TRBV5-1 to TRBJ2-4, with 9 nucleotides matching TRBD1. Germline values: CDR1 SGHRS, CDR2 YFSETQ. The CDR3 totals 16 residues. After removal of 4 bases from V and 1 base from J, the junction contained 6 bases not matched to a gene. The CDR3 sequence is CASSEYRGLAKNIQYF. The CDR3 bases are TGCGCCAGCAGCGAATACAGGGGGCTGGCCAAAAACATTCAGTACTTC.

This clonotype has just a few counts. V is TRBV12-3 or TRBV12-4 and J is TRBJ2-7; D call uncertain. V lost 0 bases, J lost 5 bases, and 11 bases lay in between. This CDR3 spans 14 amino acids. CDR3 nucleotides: TGTGCCAGCAGTTTAGCGCCCCTCGTTGACGAGCAGTACTTC. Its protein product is CASSLAPLVDEQYF.

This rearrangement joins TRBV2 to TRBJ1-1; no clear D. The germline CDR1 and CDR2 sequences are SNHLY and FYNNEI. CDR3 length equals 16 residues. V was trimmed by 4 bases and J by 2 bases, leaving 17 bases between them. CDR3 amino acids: CASSGLGDHQNTEAFF. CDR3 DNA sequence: TGTGCCAGCAGTGGGCTAGGAGACCATCAAAACACTGAAGCTTTCTTT.

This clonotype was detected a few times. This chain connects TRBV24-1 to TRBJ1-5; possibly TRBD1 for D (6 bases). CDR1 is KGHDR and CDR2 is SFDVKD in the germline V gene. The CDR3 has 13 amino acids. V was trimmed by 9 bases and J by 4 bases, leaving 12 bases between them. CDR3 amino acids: CATGVDSNQPQHF. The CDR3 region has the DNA TGTGCCACCGGAGTGGACAGTAATCAGCCCCAGCATTTT.

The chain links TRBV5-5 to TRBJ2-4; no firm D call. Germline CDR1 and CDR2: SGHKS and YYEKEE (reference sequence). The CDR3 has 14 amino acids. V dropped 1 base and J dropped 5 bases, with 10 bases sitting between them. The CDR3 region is CASSLPPLENIQYF. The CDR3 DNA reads TGTGCCAGCAGCTTGCCCCCACTCGAAAACATTCAGTACTTC.

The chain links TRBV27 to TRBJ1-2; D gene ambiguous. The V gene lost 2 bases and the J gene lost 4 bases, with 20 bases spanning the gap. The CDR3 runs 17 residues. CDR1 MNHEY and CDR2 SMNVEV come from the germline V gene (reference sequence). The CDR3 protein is CASSLKKGGGFFYGYTF. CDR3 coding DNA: TGTGCCAGCAGTTTAAAGAAGGGAGGAGGGTTTTTCTATGGCTACACCTTC.

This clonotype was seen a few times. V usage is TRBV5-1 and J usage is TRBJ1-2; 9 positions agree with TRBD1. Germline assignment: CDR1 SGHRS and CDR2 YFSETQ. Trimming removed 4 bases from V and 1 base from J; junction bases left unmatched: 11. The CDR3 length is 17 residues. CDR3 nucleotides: TGCGCCAGCAGCACAGGGGCGCGGGACAGGGATAACTATGGCTACACCTTC. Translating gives CASSTGARDRDNYGYTF.

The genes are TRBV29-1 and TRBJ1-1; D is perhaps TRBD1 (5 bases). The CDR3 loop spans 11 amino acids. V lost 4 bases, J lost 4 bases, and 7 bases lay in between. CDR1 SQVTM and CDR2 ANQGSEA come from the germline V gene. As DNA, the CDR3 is TGCAGCGTTGCAGGGTTCACTGAAGCTTTCTTT. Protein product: CSVAGFTEAFF.

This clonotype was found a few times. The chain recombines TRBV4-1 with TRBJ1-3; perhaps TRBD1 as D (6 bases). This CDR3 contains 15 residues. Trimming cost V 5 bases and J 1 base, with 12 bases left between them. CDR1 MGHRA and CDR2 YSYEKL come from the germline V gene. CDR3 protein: CASSVGHPSGNTIYF. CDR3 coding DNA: TGCGCCAGCAGCGTGGGACATCCATCTGGAAACACCATATATTTT.

This CDR3 reads CASSPQPGLAGVVHNEQFF. CDR3 DNA: TGTGCCAGCAGCCCCCAGCCGGGACTAGCGGGAGTGGTCCACAATGAGCAGTTCTTC. J is TRBJ2-1 and V is TRBV21-1; TRBD2 is the table's D call and was not checked against the DNA. TRBV21-1 is described as a pseudogene. The CDR3 spans 19 residues.

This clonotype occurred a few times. This chain's CDR3 is CASSAGLAGSYNEQFF. The CDR3 DNA sequence: TGTGCCAGCAGCGCCGGACTAGCGGGCTCCTACAATGAGCAGTTCTTC. The chain joins TRBV7-2 to TRBJ2-1, with 11 nucleotides matching TRBD2. This CDR3 is built from 16 residues. V trimming: 5 bases; J trimming: 0 bases; junction bases outside the gene matches: 3. Germline CDR1 is SGHTA and CDR2 is FQGNSA.

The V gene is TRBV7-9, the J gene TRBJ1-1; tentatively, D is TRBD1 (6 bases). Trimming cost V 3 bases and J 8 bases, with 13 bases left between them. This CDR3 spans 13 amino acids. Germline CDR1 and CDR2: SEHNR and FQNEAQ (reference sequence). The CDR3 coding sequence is TGTGCCAGCAGCTTCGGGACACAGCAAGAAGCTTTCTTT. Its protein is CASSFGTQQEAFF.

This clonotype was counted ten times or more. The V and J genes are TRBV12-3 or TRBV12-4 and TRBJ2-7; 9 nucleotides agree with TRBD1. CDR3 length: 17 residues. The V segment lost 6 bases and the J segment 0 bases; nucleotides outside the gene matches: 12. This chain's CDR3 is CASSRPATTGGSYEQYF. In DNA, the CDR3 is TGTGCCAGCAGCAGACCCGCAACGACAGGGGGCTCCTACGAGCAGTACTTC.

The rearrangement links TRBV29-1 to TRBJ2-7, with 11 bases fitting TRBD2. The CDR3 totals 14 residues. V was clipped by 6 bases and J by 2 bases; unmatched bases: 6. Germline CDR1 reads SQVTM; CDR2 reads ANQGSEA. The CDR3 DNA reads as TGCAGCGTGAAACTAGCGGGAGCTCCCTACGAGCAGTACTTC. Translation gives CSVKLAGAPYEQYF.

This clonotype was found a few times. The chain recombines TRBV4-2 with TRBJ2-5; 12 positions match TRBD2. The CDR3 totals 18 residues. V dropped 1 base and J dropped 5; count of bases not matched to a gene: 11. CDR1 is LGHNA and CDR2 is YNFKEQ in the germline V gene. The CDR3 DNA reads TGTGCCAGCAGCCAAGGGTCCGCTAGCGGGGGGGCCAGGGAGACCCAGTACTTC. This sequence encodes CASSQGSASGGARETQYF.

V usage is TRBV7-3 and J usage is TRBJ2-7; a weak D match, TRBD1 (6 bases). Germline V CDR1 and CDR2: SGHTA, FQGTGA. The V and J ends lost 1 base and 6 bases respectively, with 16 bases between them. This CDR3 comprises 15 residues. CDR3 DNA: TGTGCCAGCAGCTTAAATAAGGCCAAGGGGGTCGAGCAGTACTTC. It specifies CASSLNKAKGVEQYF.

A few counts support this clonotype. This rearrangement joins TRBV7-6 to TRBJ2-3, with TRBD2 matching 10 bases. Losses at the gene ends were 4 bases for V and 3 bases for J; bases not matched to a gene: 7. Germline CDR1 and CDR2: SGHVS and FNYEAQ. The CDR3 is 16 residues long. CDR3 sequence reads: CASSSQAGGRTDTQYF. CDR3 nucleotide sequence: TGTGCCAGCAGCTCCCAAGCGGGAGGGAGGACAGATACGCAGTATTTT.

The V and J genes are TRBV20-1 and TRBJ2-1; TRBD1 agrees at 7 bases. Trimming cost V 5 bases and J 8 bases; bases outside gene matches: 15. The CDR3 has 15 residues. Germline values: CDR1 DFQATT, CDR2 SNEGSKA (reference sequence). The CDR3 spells CSAPEAVDRRYEQFF. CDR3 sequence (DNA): TGCAGTGCTCCCGAGGCGGTGGACAGGAGGTATGAGCAGTTCTTC.

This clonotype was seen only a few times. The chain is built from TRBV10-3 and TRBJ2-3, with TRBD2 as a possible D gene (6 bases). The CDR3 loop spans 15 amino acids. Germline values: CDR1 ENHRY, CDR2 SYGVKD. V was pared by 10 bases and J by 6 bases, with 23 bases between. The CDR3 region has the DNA TGTGCCACCCAGGGACTGCTGGGGGACGTGGATACGCAGTATTTT. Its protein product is CATQGLLGDVDTQYF.

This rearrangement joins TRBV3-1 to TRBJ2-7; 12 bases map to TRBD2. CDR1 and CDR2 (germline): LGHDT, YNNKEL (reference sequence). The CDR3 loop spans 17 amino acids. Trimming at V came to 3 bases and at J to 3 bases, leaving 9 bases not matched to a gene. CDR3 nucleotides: TGTGCCAGCAGCCAGCGATATGGACTAGCGGGACTCTACGAGCAGTACTTC. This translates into CASSQRYGLAGLYEQYF.

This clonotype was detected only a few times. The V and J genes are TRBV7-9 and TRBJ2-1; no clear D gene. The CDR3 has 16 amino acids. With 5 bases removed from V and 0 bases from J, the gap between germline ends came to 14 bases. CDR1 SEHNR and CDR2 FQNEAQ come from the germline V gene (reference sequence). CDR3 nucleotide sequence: TGTGCCAGCAGCCCTCCGACGGCCAGCTCCTACAATGAGCAGTTCTTC. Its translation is CASSPPTASSYNEQFF.

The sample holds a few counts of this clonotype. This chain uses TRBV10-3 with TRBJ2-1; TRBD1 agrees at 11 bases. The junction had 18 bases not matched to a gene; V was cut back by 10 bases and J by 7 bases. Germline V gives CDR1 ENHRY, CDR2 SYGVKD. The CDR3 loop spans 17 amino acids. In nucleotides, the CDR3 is TGTGCCAGCGCCACCCGTAGCGGGACAGGGGGAGAAAATGAGCAGTTCTTC. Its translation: CASATRSGTGGENEQFF.

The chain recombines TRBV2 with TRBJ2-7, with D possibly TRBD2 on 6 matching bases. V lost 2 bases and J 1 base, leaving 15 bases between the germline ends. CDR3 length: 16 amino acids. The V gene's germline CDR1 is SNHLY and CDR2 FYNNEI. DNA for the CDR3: TGTGCCAGCAGTGAACCTAAAACCGGGGGATCCTACGAGCAGTACTTC. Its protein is CASSEPKTGGSYEQYF.